Below are 31 T cell receptor beta chains sequenced from a single sample in a study of OX40 agonist ivuxolimab in advanced cancers. Produced via immunoSEQ multiplex PCR; TCRdb's table is partial and in-frame only. The profile shows roughly 71,000 clones, about 83% of them singletons. This specimen consisted of CD4+ or CD8+ T cells sorted from blood, obtained in a trial of the OX40 agonist ivuxolimab. The receptors stem from an adult with an advanced solid tumor such as melanoma, head and neck, liver or kidney cancer.

The rearrangement links TRBV6-1 to TRBJ1-2; D unclear. Per germline, CDR1 MNHNS and CDR2 SASEGT. The V end was cut by 1 base, the J end by 2 bases, with 14 bases between. There are 16 residues in the CDR3. The DNA for the CDR3 is TGTGCCAGCAGTGAAGTCGGCCAGCCGCGGAACTATGGCTACACCTTC. It codes for CASSEVGQPRNYGYTF.

V gene TRBV5-6 combines with J gene TRBJ1-2; D ambiguous. V dropped 4 bases and J dropped 4 bases, with 11 bases sitting between them. The CDR3 contains 13 residues. Per the germline V gene, CDR1 is SGHDT and CDR2 is YYEEEE. The CDR3 DNA reads as TGTGCCAGCAGCCCGGTACGACGCTATGGCTACACCTTC. It yields the protein CASSPVRRYGYTF.

This clone has a single count. CDR3 in amino acids: CASSYSRGSSYEQYF. DNA for the CDR3: TGTGCCAGCAGTTACTCGAGGGGGAGCTCCTACGAGCAGTACTTC. The rearrangement uses TRBV6-5 and TRBJ2-7; possibly TRBD1 for D (6 bases). The CDR3 covers 15 residues. The germline gives CDR1 MNHEY, CDR2 SVGAGI. Trimming left V 0 bases short and J 0 bases short, with 9 bases between.

This clone was seen a handful of times. The chain employs TRBV7-3 and TRBJ2-3; 7 bases agree with TRBD1. This CDR3 contains 16 residues. Trimming at V came to 5 bases and at J to 0 bases, leaving 8 bases not matched to a gene. Germline CDR1 is SGHTA and CDR2 is FQGTGA. CDR3 coding DNA: TGTGCCAGCAGCCCTCTGGGACAGACAAGCACAGATACGCAGTATTTT. Translation: CASSPLGQTSTDTQYF.

The V call is TRBV28, the J call TRBJ1-2, with a possible D match to TRBD1 (5 bases). Trimming took off 1 base at V and 4 bases at J, with 16 bases between the two ends. Germline CDR1 MDHEN, CDR2 SYDVKM. This CDR3 contains 16 residues. The CDR3, as DNA: TGTGCCAGCAGTTTATCCCTATTTGACAGAGTCTATGGCTACACCTTC. It yields the protein CASSLSLFDRVYGYTF.

The chain carries TRBV4-3 and TRBJ2-5, with a tentative D call TRBD2 (6 bases). Germline V lookup: CDR1 LGHNA, CDR2 YSLEER. V lost 1 base and J lost 7, with 16 bases in between. This CDR3 has 15 amino acids. CDR3 sequence: CASSQGGGASWTQYF. The DNA for the CDR3 is TGCGCCAGCAGCCAAGGAGGAGGGGCTAGCTGGACCCAGTACTTC.

The chain recombines TRBV7-3 with TRBJ2-3; D unclear. CDR1 and CDR2 from the germline V gene are SGHTA and FQGTGA. The CDR3 is 14 residues long. Between the trimmed V and J ends, which lost 5 bases and 3 bases, there was a span of 12 bases. CDR3 sequence reads: CASSLGQTTDTQYF. CDR3 sequence (DNA): TGTGCCAGCAGCCTAGGGCAGACGACAGATACGCAGTATTTT.

This clone came up a few times. This chain joins TRBV2 and TRBJ1-1, with 7 bases matching TRBD1. This CDR3 has 14 residues. With 2 bases clipped from V and 6 bases from J, the junction kept 6 bases outside the gene matches. CDR1 and CDR2 from the germline V gene are SNHLY and FYNNEI. CDR3 residues: CASSEQGEVSEAFF. In DNA form, the CDR3 reads TGTGCCAGCAGTGAACAGGGGGAGGTATCTGAAGCTTTCTTT.

The genes are TRBV19 and TRBJ1-1; 8 positions match TRBD1. Germline CDR1 is LNHDA and CDR2 is SQIVND (reference sequence). CDR3 length: 16 residues. Germline trimming cut 7 bases from V and 4 bases from J; bases unmatched to any gene: 14. CDR3 bases: TGTGCCAGTATCCCTCAGGCAGGGGGCTGGAGCACTGAAGCTTTCTTT. Its translation: CASIPQAGGWSTEAFF.

This clone was detected only once. The rearrangement uses TRBV5-1 and TRBJ1-4; 7 nucleotides line up with TRBD1. Per germline, CDR1 SGHRS and CDR2 YFSETQ. This CDR3 has 14 residues. Trimming took 4 bases from V and 3 from J; bases not matched to a gene: 3. DNA for the CDR3: TGCGCCAGCAGCCACAGGGGACCTAATGAAAAACTGTTTTTT. Its translation: CASSHRGPNEKLFF.

CDR3 residues: CASSRTAGSDQPQHF. Here the CDR3 DNA reads TGCGCCAGCAGCCGGACGGCAGGGAGCGATCAGCCCCAGCATTTT. The chain uses TRBV5-1 and TRBJ1-5, with D perhaps TRBD1 (5 bases). V was shortened by 4 bases and J by 5 bases, with 16 bases between the two germline ends. In germline, CDR1 is SGHRS, CDR2 YFSETQ. CDR3 length equals 15 residues.

V gene TRBV7-9 combines with J gene TRBJ2-5; D is uncertain. V was trimmed by 4 bases and J by 0 bases, leaving 9 bases between them. CDR3 length equals 14 residues. Looked up from germline, CDR1 is SEHNR and CDR2 is FQNEAQ (reference sequence). In DNA, the CDR3 is TGTGCCAGCAGCTATAGGGCAGACCAAGAGACCCAGTACTTC. Amino acids: CASSYRADQETQYF.

V and J are TRBV11-1 and TRBJ2-1; D possibly corresponds to TRBD2 (6 bases). CDR1 is SGHAT, CDR2 FQDESV, per germline (reference sequence). The CDR3 loop spans 13 amino acids. V dropped 8 bases and J dropped 10 bases, with 18 bases sitting between them. CDR3 in amino acids: CASDGEEGLEQFF. The CDR3 nucleotides read TGTGCCAGCGACGGGGAGGAAGGGTTGGAGCAGTTCTTC.

Notes on this clone: One end of the junction does not line up with germline, which may come from a read error. The J gene is TRBJ1-2, the V gene TRBV6-1, with TRBD1 identical over 10 bases. This CDR3 region has 18 residues. Germline CDR1 MNHNS, CDR2 SASEGT. This CDR3 reads CASSKALGGTGVNYGYTF. The CDR3 coding sequence is TGTGCCAGCAGTAAAGCCCTCGGGGGGACAGGGGTTAACTATGGCTACACCTTC.

The chain uses TRBV5-6 and TRBJ1-4, with D hard to call. This CDR3 spans 14 amino acids. CDR1 is SGHDT, CDR2 YYEEEE, per germline. Trimming took 0 bases from V and 7 from J, leaving 10 bases between them. The DNA of the CDR3 is TGTGCCAGCAGCTTGGATGGAGGAGGTGAAAAACTGTTTTTT. Protein product: CASSLDGGGEKLFF.

The J gene is TRBJ2-5, the V gene TRBV5-1, with D possibly matching TRBD1 (6 bases). Germline loops: CDR1 SGHRS, CDR2 YFSETQ. Trimming cost V 2 bases and J 7 bases, with 18 bases left between them. The CDR3 is 15 residues long. This CDR3 is CASSFTPGQGLTQYF. DNA of the CDR3: TGCGCCAGCAGCTTTACTCCGGGACAAGGTTTGACCCAGTACTTC.

This clone turned up a few times. V gene TRBV5-1 combines with J gene TRBJ2-1; the match to TRBD1 covers 8 bases. This CDR3 contains 15 residues. CDR1 and CDR2 (germline): SGHRS, YFSETQ. After removal of 4 bases from V and 3 bases from J, the junction contained 6 bases not matched to a gene. The CDR3: CASSQGQGSYNEQFF. For the CDR3, the DNA is TGCGCCAGCAGCCAAGGACAGGGCAGCTACAATGAGCAGTTCTTC.

The chain is built from TRBV7-6 and TRBJ2-1; 7 nucleotides line up with TRBD1. The germline gives CDR1 SGHVS, CDR2 FNYEAQ. V was clipped by 3 bases and J by 5 bases; unmatched bases: 10. CDR3 length equals 16 residues. DNA for the CDR3: TGTGCCAGCAGCTTGGTCCCGACAGGGCAGGACAATGAGCAGTTCTTC. This gives the protein CASSLVPTGQDNEQFF.

The V call is TRBV7-2, the J call TRBJ2-5; D tentatively reads TRBD1 or TRBD2 (5 bases each). The V gene's germline CDR1 is SGHTA and CDR2 FQGNSA. The CDR3 has 15 residues. Trimming removed 6 bases from V and 4 bases from J, with 18 bases in between. This chain's CDR3 is CASRRPGTMGETQYF. The CDR3 DNA follows: TGTGCCAGCAGACGACCCGGGACCATGGGAGAGACCCAGTACTTC.

V usage is TRBV30 and J usage is TRBJ2-2; 12 nucleotides line up with TRBD2. The CDR3 has 15 residues. The germline V gene has CDR1 GTSNPN and CDR2 SVGIG (reference sequence). The J segment lost 4 bases and the V segment lost 4 bases, leaving 4 bases of the junction unmatched. The CDR3, as DNA: TGTGCCTGGAAGGCTAGCGGGGGGGCCACCGGGGAGCTGTTTTTT. Translation gives CAWKASGGATGELFF.

The V call is TRBV9, the J call TRBJ2-5, with a weak D call TRBD2 (6 bases). Germline lookup yields CDR1 SGDLS and CDR2 YYNGEE. V gave up 4 bases and J gave up 7 bases, with 11 bases separating them. This CDR3 is 12 amino acids long. CDR3 coding DNA: TGTGCCAGCAGCCCCGCGGAGGGGACCCAGTACTTC. As protein: CASSPAEGTQYF.

A single count supports this clone. The genes are TRBV20-1 and TRBJ2-5; D is ambiguous. Germline assignment: CDR1 DFQATT and CDR2 SNEGSKA (reference sequence). The CDR3 spans 11 residues. Deletions cut 7 bases from V and 7 bases from J, with 13 bases between. The CDR3 reads CSVLTSRTQYF. The CDR3, as DNA: TGCAGTGTTTTGACAAGCAGGACCCAGTACTTC.

This chain uses TRBV5-8 with TRBJ2-5; 14 bases are a match to TRBD2. Germline V CDR1 and CDR2: SGHTS, YDEGEE. The CDR3 is made up of 15 amino acids. V shed 6 bases, J shed 5 bases, and the junction held 6 bases outside the gene matches. The CDR3 nucleotides read TGTGCCAGCATGGGACTAGCGGGGGCGTGGGAGACCCAGTACTTC. Translating it yields CASMGLAGAWETQYF.

The V call is TRBV6-1, the J call TRBJ2-5; unclear D gene. Germline V gene lookup returns CDR1 MNHNS and CDR2 SASEGT. The ends were cut back, 6 bases at V and 1 base at J, with 9 bases in the middle. The CDR3 is 13 residues long. The CDR3 region is CASSDLPQETQYF. The CDR3 region has the DNA TGTGCCAGCAGCGACTTACCCCAAGAGACCCAGTACTTC.

Only a few counts were recorded for this clone. The chain uses TRBV5-1 and TRBJ2-7; TRBD2 matches at 7 bases. This CDR3 has 14 residues. Germline trimming cut 0 bases from V and 12 bases from J; bases unmatched to any gene: 12. The germline V gene encodes CDR1 SGHRS and CDR2 YFSETQ. The DNA for the CDR3 is TGCGCCAGCAGCTTGGAGGGTAGCGGGCTGGGGACGTACTTC. Translated: CASSLEGSGLGTYF. The full variable domain, rest sourced from reference TRBV5-1 and TRBJ2-7, is KAGVTQTPRYLIKTRGQQVTLSCSPISGHRSVSWYQQTPGQGLQFLFEYFSETQRNKGNFPGRFSGRQFSNSRSEMNVSTLELGDSALYLCASSLEGSGLGTYFGPGTRLTVT.

This clone was counted only a few times. The chain combines TRBV5-4 with TRBJ1-2; D ambiguous. This CDR3 has 13 residues. Per the germline V gene, CDR1 is SGHNT and CDR2 is YYREEE (reference sequence). V lost 4 bases to trimming and J lost 4 bases, with 11 bases between them. CDR3 residues: CASSGPGIYGYTF. CDR3 in DNA: TGTGCCAGCAGCGGGCCAGGAATCTATGGCTACACCTTC.

The chain employs TRBV7-2 and TRBJ2-3; 8 nucleotides agree with TRBD2. V was pared by 1 base and J by 5 bases, with 2 bases of the junction left unmatched. The CDR3 has 14 amino acids. Germline V gene data show CDR1 as SGHTA and CDR2 as FQGNSA. DNA for the CDR3: TGTGCCAGCAGCTTAGGCGGGGGGCGAGATACGCAGTATTTT. Translating it yields CASSLGGGRDTQYF.

The gene calls are TRBV6-1 and TRBJ2-5; D could derive from TRBD1 or TRBD2 (5 bases each). The CDR3 has 15 residues. The germline CDR1 and CDR2 sequences are MNHNS and SASEGT. The V and J ends lost 1 base and 1 base respectively, with 10 bases between them. CDR3 in amino acids: CASSEGWGPQETQYF. The CDR3 DNA sequence: TGTGCCAGCAGTGAAGGGTGGGGACCCCAAGAGACCCAGTACTTC.

The chain combines TRBV7-2 with TRBJ1-2; 8 bases map to TRBD1. The V and J ends lost 6 bases and 5 bases, in that order; junction bases with no gene match: 8. CDR3 length: 14 amino acids. In germline, CDR1 is SGHTA, CDR2 FQGNSA. The CDR3 DNA is TGTGCCAGCAGTTTTGACAGGGGCGGGTATGGCTACACCTTC. It encodes CASSFDRGGYGYTF.

This chain links TRBV5-1 with TRBJ2-1; 13 nucleotides agree with TRBD2. This CDR3 comprises 17 residues. From germline, CDR1 is SGHRS and CDR2 YFSETQ. V dropped 3 bases and J dropped 0; count of bases not matched to a gene: 3. CDR3 nucleotides: TGCGCCAGCAGCTCCGGGACTAGCGGGACCTCCTACAATGAGCAGTTCTTC. Amino acid sequence: CASSSGTSGTSYNEQFF.

This chain joins TRBV6-5 and TRBJ2-7; D ambiguous. The germline V and J ends were trimmed by 10 bases and 6 bases, with 7 bases remaining between them. CDR1 MNHEY and CDR2 SVGAGI come from the germline V gene. The CDR3 spans 9 residues. As DNA, the CDR3 is TGTGCCAATATAGGCGAGCAGTACTTC. Encoded protein: CANIGEQYF.